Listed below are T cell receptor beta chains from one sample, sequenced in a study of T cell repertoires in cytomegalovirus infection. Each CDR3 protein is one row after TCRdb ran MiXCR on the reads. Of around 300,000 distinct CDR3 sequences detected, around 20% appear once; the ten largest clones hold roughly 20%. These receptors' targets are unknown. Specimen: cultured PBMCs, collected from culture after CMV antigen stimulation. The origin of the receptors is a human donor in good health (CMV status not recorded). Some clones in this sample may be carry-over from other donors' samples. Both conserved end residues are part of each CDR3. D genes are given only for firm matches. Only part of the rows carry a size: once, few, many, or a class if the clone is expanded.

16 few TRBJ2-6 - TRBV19 CASSSAGTSGANVLTF TGTGCCAGTAGCTCGGCGGGAACTTCTGGGGCCAACGTCCTGACTTTC
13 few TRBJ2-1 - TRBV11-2 CASGRLGANEQFF TGTGCCAGTGGTCGGCTAGGGGCCAATGAGCAGTTCTTC
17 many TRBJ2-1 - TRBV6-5 CASSYSRSTVYYNEQFF TGTGCCAGCAGTTACTCGAGATCGACTGTTTACTACAATGAGCAGTTCTTC
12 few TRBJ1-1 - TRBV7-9 CASSPRLTEAFF TGTGCCAGCAGCCCCCGGTTGACTGAAGCTTTCTTT
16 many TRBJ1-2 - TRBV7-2 CASSSSVGTLGYGYTF TGTGCCAGCAGCTCCTCGGTCGGGACGTTGGGCTATGGCTACACCTTC
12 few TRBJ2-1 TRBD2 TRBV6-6 CASHREGRGQFF TGTGCCAGTCATAGGGAGGGCCGGGGGCAGTTCTTC
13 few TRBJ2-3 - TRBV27 CASSYLSLDTQYF TGTGCCAGCAGTTACCTTAGCCTAGATACGCAGTATTTT
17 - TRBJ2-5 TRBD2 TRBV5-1 CASSFVGGGGNQETQYF TGCGCCAGCAGCTTTGTTGGTGGCGGGGGGAACCAAGAGACCCAGTACTTC
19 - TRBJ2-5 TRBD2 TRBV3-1 CASSQDLGGGTASGETQYF TGTGCCAGCAGCCAAGATCTTGGCGGGGGGACCGCCTCGGGGGAGACCCAGTACTTC
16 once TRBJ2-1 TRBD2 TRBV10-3 CAISELAGGSTNEQFF TGTGCCATCAGTGAGCTAGCGGGAGGAAGTACGAATGAGCAGTTCTTC
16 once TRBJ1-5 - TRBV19 CASRTTELVANQPQHF TGTGCCAGTAGAACAACCGAACTAGTTGCGAATCAGCCCCAGCATTTT
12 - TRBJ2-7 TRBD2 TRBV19 CASSGRGGEQYF TGTGCCAGCAGCGGGAGAGGGGGCGAGCAGTACTTC
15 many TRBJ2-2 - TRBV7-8 CASSLANSPLGELFF TGTGCCAGCAGCTTAGCTAACTCTCCGCTCGGGGAGCTGTTTTTT
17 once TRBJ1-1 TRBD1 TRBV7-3 CASSLRAGGGVNTEAFF TGTGCCAGCAGCTTACGGGCAGGGGGAGGTGTGAACACTGAAGCTTTCTTT
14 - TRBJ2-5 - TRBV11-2 CASSPAWGQETQYF TGTGCCAGCAGTCCAGCCTGGGGACAAGAGACCCAGTACTTC
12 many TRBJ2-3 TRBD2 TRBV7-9 CASSLGGRDTVF TGTGCCAGCAGCTTAGGCGGGAGGGATACTGTTTTT
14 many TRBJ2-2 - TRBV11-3 CASSLSMLGGELFF TGTGCCAGCAGCTTAAGCATGTTAGGCGGGGAGCTGTTTTTT
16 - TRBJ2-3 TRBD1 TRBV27 CASSPRDRLSTDTQYF TGTGCCAGCAGTCCCCGGGACAGGCTGTCCACAGATACGCAGTATTTT
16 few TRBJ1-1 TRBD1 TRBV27 CASSLSIDRANTEAFF TGTGCCAGCAGTTTATCGATCGACAGGGCCAACACTGAAGCTTTCTTT
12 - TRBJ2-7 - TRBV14 CASSQVSERLYF TGTGCCAGCAGCCAAGTTAGCGAGCGGCTGTACTTC
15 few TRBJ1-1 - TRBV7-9 CASNTFGSTGTEAFF TGTGCCAGCAACACCTTCGGTAGTACGGGCACTGAAGCTTTCTTT
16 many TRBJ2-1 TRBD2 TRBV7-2 CASSFLTSGFYNEQFF TGTGCCAGCAGCTTCCTGACTAGCGGATTTTACAATGAGCAGTTCTTC
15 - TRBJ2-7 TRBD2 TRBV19 CASSPGLAGSYEQYF TGTGCCAGTAGTCCGGGACTAGCGGGCTCCTACGAGCAGTACTTC
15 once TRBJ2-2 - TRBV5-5 CASSLLLTPGGELFF TGTGCCAGCAGCCTCTTGCTAACACCGGGCGGGGAGCTGTTTTTT
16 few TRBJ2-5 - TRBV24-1 CATSSHGRTLFETQYF TGTGCCACCAGTTCACATGGACGGACTCTTTTCGAGACCCAGTACTTC
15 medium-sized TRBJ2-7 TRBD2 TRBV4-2 CASSQASGSVNEQYF TGTGCCAGCAGCCAAGCTAGCGGGAGTGTCAACGAGCAGTACTTC
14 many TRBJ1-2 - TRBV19 CASSTAPDSYGYTF TGTGCCAGTAGTACAGCACCGGACAGCTATGGCTACACCTTC
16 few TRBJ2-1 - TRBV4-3 CASSQVFQSSYNEQFF TGCGCCAGCAGCCAAGTTTTCCAGAGCTCCTACAATGAGCAGTTCTTC
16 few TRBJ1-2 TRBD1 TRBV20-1 CSAEDRDRRIAYGYTF TGCAGTGCCGAGGACCGGGACAGGAGGATCGCGTATGGCTACACCTTC
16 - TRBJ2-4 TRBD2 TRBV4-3 CASSQLAGSHSDIQYF TGCGCCAGCAGCCAACTAGCGGGGTCACATTCGGACATTCAGTACTTC
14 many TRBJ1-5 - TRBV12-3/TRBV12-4 CASSLPPVGQPQHF TGTGCCAGCAGTTTGCCCCCCGTGGGTCAGCCCCAGCATTTT
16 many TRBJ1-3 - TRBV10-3 CAIRNVVGSTGNTIYF TGTGCCATCAGGAATGTGGTAGGAAGCACTGGAAACACCATATATTTT
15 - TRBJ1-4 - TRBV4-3 CASSQERTMKEKLFF TGCGCCAGCAGCCAAGAAAGGACCATGAAAGAAAAACTGTTTTTT
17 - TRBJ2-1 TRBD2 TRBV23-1 CASSQSRAGGPRNEQFF TGCGCCAGCAGTCAATCAAGAGCGGGAGGGCCGCGGAATGAGCAGTTCTTC
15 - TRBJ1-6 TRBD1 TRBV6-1 CASKGETGGAGPLHF TGTGCCAGCAAGGGGGAGACAGGGGGCGCAGGACCCCTCCACTTT
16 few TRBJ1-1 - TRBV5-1 CASSLEGTGMNTEAFF TGCGCCAGCAGCTTGGAAGGCACGGGTATGAACACTGAAGCTTTCTTT
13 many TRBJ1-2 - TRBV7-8 CASSLAGRYGYTF TGTGCCAGCAGCTTGGCGGGGAGGTATGGCTACACCTTC
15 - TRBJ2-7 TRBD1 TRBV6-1 CASSEMGQGFYEQYF TGTGCCAGCAGTGAAATGGGACAGGGGTTCTACGAGCAGTACTTC
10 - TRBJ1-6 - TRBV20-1 CSAFDSPLHF TGCAGTGCTTTCGATTCACCCCTCCACTTT
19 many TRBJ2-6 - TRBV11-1 CASSLDSRTGRSGANVLTF TGTGCCAGCAGCCTCGACTCTCGCACAGGTCGCTCTGGGGCCAACGTCCTGACTTTC
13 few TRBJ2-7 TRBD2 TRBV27 CASRPSGNYEQYF TGTGCCAGCAGACCGAGCGGGAACTACGAGCAGTACTTC
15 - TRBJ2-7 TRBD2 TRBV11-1 CASSLAGGSGYEQYF TGTGCCAGCAGCTTAGCGGGCGGGAGCGGCTACGAGCAGTACTTC
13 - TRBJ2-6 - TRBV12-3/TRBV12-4 CASRYTGANVLTF TGTGCCAGCAGATACACCGGGGCCAACGTCCTGACTTTC
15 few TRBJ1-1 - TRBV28 CASSFPGRSNTEAFF TGTGCCAGCAGTTTCCCGGGCAGGTCAAACACTGAAGCTTTCTTT
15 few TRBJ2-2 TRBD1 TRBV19 CASIRTGANTGELFF TGTGCCAGTATCAGGACAGGTGCGAACACCGGGGAGCTGTTTTTT
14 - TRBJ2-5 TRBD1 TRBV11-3 CASSPRQGLETQYF TGTGCCAGCAGCCCTCGACAGGGCCTAGAGACCCAGTACTTC